This section outlines one T cell receptor beta chain sequence together with its context. The CDR3 loop spans 15 amino acids. Looked up from germline, CDR1 is LNHNV and CDR2 is YYDKDF (reference sequence). V lost 0 bases and J 0 bases, leaving 5 bases between the germline ends. The sample originates from a study of multiple sclerosis patients with progressive multifocal leukoencephalopathy. TCRdb's copy holds only in-frame clones and misses some; the assay was immunoSEQ multiplex PCR. The table lists about 32,000 clones, approximately 86% of them singletons, with under 6% in the top ten. Time point specified: time of PML onset.

The rearrangement joins TRBV15 to TRBJ1-4; D gene unclear. This specimen was PBMCs, taken from a patient treated with natalizumab. The sequence was obtained from a woman between 40 and 50 years old with progressive multifocal leukoencephalopathy. The CDR3 loop is CATSRDYATNEKLFF. CDR3 DNA sequence: TGTGCCACCAGCAGAGACTATGCAACTAATGAAAAACTGTTTTTT.